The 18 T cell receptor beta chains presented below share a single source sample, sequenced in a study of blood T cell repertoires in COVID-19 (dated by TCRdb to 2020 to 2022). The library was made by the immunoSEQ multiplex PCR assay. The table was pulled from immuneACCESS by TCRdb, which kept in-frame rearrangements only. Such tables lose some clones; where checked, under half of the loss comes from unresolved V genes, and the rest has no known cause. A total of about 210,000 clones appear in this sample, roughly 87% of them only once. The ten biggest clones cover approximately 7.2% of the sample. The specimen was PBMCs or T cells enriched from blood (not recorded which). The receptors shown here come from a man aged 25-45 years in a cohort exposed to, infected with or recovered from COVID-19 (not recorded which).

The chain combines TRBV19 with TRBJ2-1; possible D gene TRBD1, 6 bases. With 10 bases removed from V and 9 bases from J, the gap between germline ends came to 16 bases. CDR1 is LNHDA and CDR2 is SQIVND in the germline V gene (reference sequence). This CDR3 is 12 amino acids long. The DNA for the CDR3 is TGTGCCACCTCCTTACAGGGCGGTGAGCAGTTCTTC. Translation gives CATSLQGGEQFF.

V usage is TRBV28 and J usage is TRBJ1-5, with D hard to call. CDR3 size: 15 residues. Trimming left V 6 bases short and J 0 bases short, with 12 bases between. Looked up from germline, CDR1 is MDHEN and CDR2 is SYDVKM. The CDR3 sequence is CASRGQDYSNQPQHF. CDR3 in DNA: TGTGCCAGCAGGGGCCAGGACTATAGCAATCAGCCCCAGCATTTT.

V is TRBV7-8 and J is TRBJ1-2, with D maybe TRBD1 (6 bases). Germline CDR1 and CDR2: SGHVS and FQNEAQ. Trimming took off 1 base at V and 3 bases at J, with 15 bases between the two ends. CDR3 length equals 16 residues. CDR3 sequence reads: CASSLGGGSVDYGYTF. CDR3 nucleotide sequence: TGTGCCAGCAGCTTAGGGGGGGGCTCTGTGGACTATGGCTACACCTTC. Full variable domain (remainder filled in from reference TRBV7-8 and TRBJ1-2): GAGVSQSPRYKVAKRGQDVALRCDPISGHVSLFWYQQALGQGPEFLTYFQNEAQLDKSGLPSDRFFAERPEGSVSTLKIQRTQQEDSAVYLCASSLGGGSVDYGYTFGSGTRLTVV.

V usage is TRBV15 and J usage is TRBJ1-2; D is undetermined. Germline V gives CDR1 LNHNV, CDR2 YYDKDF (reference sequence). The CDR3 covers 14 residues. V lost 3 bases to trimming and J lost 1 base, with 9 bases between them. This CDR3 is CATSSGQFNYGYTF. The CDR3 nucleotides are TGTGCCACCAGCAGTGGGCAGTTTAACTATGGCTACACCTTC.

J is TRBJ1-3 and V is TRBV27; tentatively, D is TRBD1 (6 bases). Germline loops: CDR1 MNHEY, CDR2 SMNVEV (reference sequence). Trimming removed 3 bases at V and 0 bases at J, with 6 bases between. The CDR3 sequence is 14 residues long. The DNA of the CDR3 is TGTGCCAGCAGTTTGACAGGCTCTGGAAACACCATATATTTT. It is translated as CASSLTGSGNTIYF.

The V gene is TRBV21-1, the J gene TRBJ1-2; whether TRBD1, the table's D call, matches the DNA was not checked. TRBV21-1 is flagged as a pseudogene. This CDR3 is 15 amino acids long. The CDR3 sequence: CASSKAGTGGFGYTF. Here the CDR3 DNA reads TGTGCCAGCAGCAAAGCAGGGACAGGGGGTTTCGGCTACACCTTC.

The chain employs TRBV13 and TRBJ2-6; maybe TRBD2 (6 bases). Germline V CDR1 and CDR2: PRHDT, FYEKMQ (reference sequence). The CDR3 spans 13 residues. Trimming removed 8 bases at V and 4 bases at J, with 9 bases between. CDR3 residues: CASQGLGANVLTF. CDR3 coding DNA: TGTGCCAGCCAGGGACTCGGGGCCAACGTCCTGACTTTC.

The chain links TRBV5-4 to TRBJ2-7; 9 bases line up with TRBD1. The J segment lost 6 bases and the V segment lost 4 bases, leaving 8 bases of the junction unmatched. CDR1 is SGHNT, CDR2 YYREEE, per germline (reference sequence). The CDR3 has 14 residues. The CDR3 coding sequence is TGTGCCAGCAGCCACGACAGGGGGTGGGTCGAGCAGTACTTC. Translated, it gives CASSHDRGWVEQYF. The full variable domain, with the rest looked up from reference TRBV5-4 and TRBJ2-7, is ETGVTQSPTHLIKTRGQQVTLRCSSQSGHNTVSWYQQALGQGPQFIFQYYREEENGRGNFPPRFSGLQFPNYSSELNVNALELDDSALYLCASSHDRGWVEQYFGPGTRLTVT.

The CDR3 nucleotides read TGTGCCAGTATCAGGGATATTTATGGCTACACCTTC. It translates to CASIRDIYGYTF. The genes are TRBV19 and TRBJ1-2; weak D call: TRBD1 (5 bases). The CDR3 runs 12 residues. Trimming removed 7 bases from V and 5 bases from J, with 11 bases in between. The germline V gene has CDR1 LNHDA and CDR2 SQIVND (reference sequence).

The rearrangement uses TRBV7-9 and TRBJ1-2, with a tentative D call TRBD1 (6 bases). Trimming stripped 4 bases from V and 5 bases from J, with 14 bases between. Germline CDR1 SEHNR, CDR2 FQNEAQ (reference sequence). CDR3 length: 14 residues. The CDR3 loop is CASSWDTPGYGYTF. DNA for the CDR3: TGTGCCAGCAGCTGGGACACCCCTGGATATGGCTACACCTTC.

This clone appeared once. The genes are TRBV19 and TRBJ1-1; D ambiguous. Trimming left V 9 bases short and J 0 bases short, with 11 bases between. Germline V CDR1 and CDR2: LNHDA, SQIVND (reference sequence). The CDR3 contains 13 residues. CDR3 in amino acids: CASLGYMNTEAFF. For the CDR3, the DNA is TGTGCCAGCCTAGGATACATGAACACTGAAGCTTTCTTT.

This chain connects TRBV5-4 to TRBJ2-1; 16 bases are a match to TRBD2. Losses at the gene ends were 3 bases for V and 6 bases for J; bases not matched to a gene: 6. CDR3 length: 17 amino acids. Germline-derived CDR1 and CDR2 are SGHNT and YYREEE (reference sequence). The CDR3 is CASSWGLAGGRGNEQFF. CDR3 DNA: TGTGCCAGCAGCTGGGGACTAGCGGGAGGGCGTGGCAATGAGCAGTTCTTC.

The CDR3 protein is CASIQNTFSNTQYF. CDR3 DNA sequence: TGTGCCAGTATCCAGAACACATTTTCGAATACGCAGTATTTT. The V gene is TRBV19, the J gene TRBJ2-3; D is unclear. Between the trimmed V and J ends, which lost 7 bases and 7 bases, there was a span of 18 bases. Germline loops: CDR1 LNHDA, CDR2 SQIVND (reference sequence). There are 14 residues in the CDR3. The whole variable domain, remainder taken from reference TRBV19 and TRBJ2-3, is DGGITQSPKYLFRKEGQNVTLSCEQNLNHDAMYWYRQDPGQGLRLIYYSQIVNDFQKGDIAEGYSVSREKKESFPLTVTSAQKNPTAFYLCASIQNTFSNTQYFGPGTRLTVL.

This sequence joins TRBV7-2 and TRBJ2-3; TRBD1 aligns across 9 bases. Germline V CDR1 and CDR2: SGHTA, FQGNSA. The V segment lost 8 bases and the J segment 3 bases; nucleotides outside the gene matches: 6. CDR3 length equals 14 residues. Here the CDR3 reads CASRHRGPTDTQYF. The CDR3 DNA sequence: TGTGCCAGCCGCCACAGGGGGCCGACAGATACGCAGTATTTT.

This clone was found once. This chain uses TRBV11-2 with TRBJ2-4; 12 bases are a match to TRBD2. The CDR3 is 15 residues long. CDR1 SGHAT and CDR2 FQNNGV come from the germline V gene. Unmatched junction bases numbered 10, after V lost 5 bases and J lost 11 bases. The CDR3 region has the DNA TGTGCCAGCAGCAACCGGACTAGCGGGAAACGGCTTCAGTACTTC. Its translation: CASSNRTSGKRLQYF. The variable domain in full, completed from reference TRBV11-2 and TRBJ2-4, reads EAGVAQSPRYKIIEKRQSVAFWCNPISGHATLYWYQQILGQGPKLLIQFQNNGVVDDSQLPKDRFSAERLKGVDSTLKIQPAKLEDSAVYLCASSNRTSGKRLQYFGAGTRLSVL.

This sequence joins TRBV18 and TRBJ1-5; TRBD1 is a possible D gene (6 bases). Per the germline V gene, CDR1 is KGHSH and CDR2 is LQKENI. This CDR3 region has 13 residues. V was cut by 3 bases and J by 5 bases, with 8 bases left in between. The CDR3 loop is CASSPRTDQPQHF. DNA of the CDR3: TGTGCCAGCTCACCCCGGACAGATCAGCCCCAGCATTTT.

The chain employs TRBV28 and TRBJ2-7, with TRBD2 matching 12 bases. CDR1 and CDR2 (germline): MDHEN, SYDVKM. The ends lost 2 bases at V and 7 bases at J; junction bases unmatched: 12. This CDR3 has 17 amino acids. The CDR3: CASSLRGELAGGYEQYF. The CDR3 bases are TGTGCCAGCAGTTTAAGGGGTGAACTAGCGGGAGGTTATGAGCAGTACTTC.

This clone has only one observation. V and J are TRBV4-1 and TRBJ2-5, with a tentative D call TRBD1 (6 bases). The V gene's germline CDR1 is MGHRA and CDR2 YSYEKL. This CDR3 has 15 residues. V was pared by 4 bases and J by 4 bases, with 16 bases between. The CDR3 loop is CASSLLPGHVETQYF. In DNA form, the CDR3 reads TGCGCCAGCAGCCTCTTACCGGGACATGTAGAGACCCAGTACTTC.